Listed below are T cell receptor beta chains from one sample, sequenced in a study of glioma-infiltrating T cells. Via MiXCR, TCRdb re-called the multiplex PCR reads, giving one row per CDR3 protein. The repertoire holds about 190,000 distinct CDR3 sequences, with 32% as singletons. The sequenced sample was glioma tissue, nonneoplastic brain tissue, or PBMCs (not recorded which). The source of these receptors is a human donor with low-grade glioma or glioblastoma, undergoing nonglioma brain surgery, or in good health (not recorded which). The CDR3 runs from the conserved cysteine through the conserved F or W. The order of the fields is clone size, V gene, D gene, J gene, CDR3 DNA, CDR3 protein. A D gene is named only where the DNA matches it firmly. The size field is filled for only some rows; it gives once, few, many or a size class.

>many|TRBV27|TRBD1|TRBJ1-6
TGTGCCAGCAGTTTCACAGGGGGCCAACAGTCTAATTCACCCCTCCACTTT
CASSFTGGQQSNSPLHF
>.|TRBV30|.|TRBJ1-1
TGTGCCTGGAGCCTAGGGAGTAACACTGAAGCTTTCTTT
CAWSLGSNTEAFF
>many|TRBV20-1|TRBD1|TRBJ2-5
TGCAGTGCTCGGGACAGCTACCAAGAGACCCAGTACTTC
CSARDSYQETQYF
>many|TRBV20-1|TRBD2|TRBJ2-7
TGCAGCGCTGCGGCTAGCGGAGATTACGAGCAGTACTTC
CSAAASGDYEQYF
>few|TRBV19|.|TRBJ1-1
TGTGCCAGTAGTGTGTCGGATTCTGGGGTTTCCACTGAAGCTTTCTTT
CASSVSDSGVSTEAFF
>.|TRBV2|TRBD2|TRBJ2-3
TGTGCCAGCAGCCGGACTAGCGGGATTAACACAGATACGAAGTATTTT
CASSRTSGINTDTKYF
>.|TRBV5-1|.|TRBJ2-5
TGCGCCAGCAGCCTGACTGGCAGCCAAGAGACCCAGTACTTC
CASSLTGSQETQYF
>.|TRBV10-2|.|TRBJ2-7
TGCGCCAGCAGTGAGGTGCCGGGCGAGCAGTACTTC
CASSEVPGEQYF
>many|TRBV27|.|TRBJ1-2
TGTGCCAGCAGCCCTAACTGGAACTATGGCTACACCTTC
CASSPNWNYGYTF
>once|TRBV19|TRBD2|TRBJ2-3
TGTGCCGGTAGCCCGCAGGCGGGAGCTACGCAGTATTTT
CAGSPQAGATQYF
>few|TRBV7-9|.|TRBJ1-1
TGTGCCAGCAGCTTCCGGGACCGGGAGCCCCCGACGAACACTGAAGCTTTCTTT
CASSFRDREPPTNTEAFF
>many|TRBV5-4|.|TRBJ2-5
TGTGCCAGCAGCTTTGATGGTCCCCTCGGAGAGACCCAGTACTTC
CASSFDGPLGETQYF
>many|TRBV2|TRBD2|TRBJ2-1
TGTGCCAGCAGTGGGCGTTTAGCGGGCTCAGGAGGACAGCAGTTCTTC
CASSGRLAGSGGQQFF
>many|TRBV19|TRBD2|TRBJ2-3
TGTGCCAGTAGCAGCTACGGGCGGGAGTGGGCAGATACGCAGTATTTT
CASSSYGREWADTQYF
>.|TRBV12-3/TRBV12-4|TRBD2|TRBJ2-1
TGTGCCAGCAGTTTGCTAGCGGGAGGGAATGAGCAGTTCTTC
CASSLLAGGNEQFF
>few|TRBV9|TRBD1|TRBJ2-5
TGTGCCAGCAGCGTATTTGGGGACAGTCAAGAGACCCAGTACTTC
CASSVFGDSQETQYF
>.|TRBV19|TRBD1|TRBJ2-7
TGTGCCAGTAGTGGAATTTCCGTTGACAGGGGCTACGAGCAGTACTTC
CASSGISVDRGYEQYF
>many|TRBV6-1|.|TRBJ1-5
TGTGCCAGCAGTGATCCGTCTATGAGGGATAGGAGCAATCAGCCCCAGCATTTT
CASSDPSMRDRSNQPQHF
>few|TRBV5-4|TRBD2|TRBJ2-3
TGTGCCAGCAGCTCCTTACTAGCGGGAGACCCAGATACGCAGTATTTT
CASSSLLAGDPDTQYF
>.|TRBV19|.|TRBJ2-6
TGTGCCAGTAGTATAGTCTTCTCTGGGGCCAACGTCCTGACTTTC
CASSIVFSGANVLTF
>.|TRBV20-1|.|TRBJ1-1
TGCAGTGCTAGAGGAGGGGGGGACACTGAAGCTTTCTTT
CSARGGGDTEAFF
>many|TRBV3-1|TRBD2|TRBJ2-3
TGTGCCAGCAGTCTTGGGACTAGTGTCGATACGCAGTATTTT
CASSLGTSVDTQYF
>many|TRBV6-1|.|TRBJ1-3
TGTGCCAGCAGTACCCGACAGCCACTTCAAAACACCATATATTTT
CASSTRQPLQNTIYF
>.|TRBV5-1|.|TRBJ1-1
TGCGCCAGCAGCTTGTTTGCAGGGAGCACTGAAGCTTTCTTT
CASSLFAGSTEAFF
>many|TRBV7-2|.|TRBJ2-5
TGTGCCAGCAGCCAAGGCCCTCGACCCCAAGGGACCCAGTACTTC
CASSQGPRPQGTQYF
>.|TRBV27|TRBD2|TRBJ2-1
TGTGCCAGCAGTGTACCGGGACTAGCGGGAGTTGCTAATAGGAATGAGCAGTTCTTC
CASSVPGLAGVANRNEQFF
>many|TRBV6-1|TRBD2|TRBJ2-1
TGTGCCAGCAGTGACAGCGGGAGGGTCTACAATGAGCAGTTCTTC
CASSDSGRVYNEQFF
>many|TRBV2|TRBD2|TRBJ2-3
TGTGCCAGCAGTTTGGGACTAGCGGGATTGCTTTCTAGCACAGATACGCAGTATTTT
CASSLGLAGLLSSTDTQYF
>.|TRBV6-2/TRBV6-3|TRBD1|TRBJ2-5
TGTGCCAGCAGTATGACATGGGACAGAGGGACCCAGTACTTC
CASSMTWDRGTQYF
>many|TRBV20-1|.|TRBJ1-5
TGCAGTGCTGGACGGCACGAAAATAGCAATCAGCCCCAGCATTTT
CSAGRHENSNQPQHF